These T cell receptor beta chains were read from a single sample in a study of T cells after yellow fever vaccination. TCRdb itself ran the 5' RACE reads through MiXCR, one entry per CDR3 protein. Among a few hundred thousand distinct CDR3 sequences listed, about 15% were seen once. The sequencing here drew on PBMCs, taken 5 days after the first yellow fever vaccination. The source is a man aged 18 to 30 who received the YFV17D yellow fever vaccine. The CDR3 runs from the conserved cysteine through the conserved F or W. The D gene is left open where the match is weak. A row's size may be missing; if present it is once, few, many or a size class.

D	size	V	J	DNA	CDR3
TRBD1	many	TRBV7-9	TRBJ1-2	TGTGCCAGCAGCCGGGGACAGGGGCCCTATGGCTACACCTTC	CASSRGQGPYGYTF
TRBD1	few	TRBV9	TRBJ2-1	TGTGCCAGCAGCCCCCTGGACAGGGCCAATGAGCAGTTCTTC	CASSPLDRANEQFF
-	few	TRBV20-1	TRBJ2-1	TGCAGTGCCCCTCGGGTCAGCAGGGGCAATGAGCAGTTCTTC	CSAPRVSRGNEQFF
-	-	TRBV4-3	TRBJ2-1	TGCGCCAGCAGCCAAGTTCGGGGGCGTGAGCAGTTCTTC	CASSQVRGREQFF
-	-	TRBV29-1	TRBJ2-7	TGCAGCGTTGGGGAGTCAGGGGCCCCCTACGAGCAGTACTTC	CSVGESGAPYEQYF
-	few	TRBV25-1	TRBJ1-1	TGTGCCAGCAGCCGCCAGGGCAGGAAAGCCTTGAACACTGAAGCTTTCTTT	CASSRQGRKALNTEAFF
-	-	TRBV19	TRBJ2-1	TGTGCCAGTAGCACCCCGGGCAATGAGCAGTTCTTC	CASSTPGNEQFF
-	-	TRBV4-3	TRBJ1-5	TGCGCCAGCAGCGACCGGTTTTATAGCAATCAGCCCCAGCATTTT	CASSDRFYSNQPQHF
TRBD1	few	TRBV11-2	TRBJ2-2	TGTGCCAGCAGCTTTGGGACAGGGTATAACACCGGGGAGCTGTTTTTT	CASSFGTGYNTGELFF
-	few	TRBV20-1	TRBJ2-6	TGCAGTGCCTACGGGACACCCTTCTCTGGGGCCAACGTCCTGACTTTC	CSAYGTPFSGANVLTF
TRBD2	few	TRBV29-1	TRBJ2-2	TGCAGCGTTGACCTAGCGGGGGCCCACACCGGGGAGCTGTTTTTT	CSVDLAGAHTGELFF
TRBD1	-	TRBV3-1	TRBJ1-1	TGTGCCAGCTCGAGGGACAGGCCGAACACTGAAGCTTTCTTT	CASSRDRPNTEAFF
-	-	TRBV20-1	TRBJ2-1	TGCAGTGCTAGAGATTGGGCGGGACCATCCTACAATGAGCAGTTCTTC	CSARDWAGPSYNEQFF
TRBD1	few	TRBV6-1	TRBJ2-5	TGTGCCACCGAAACAGGGGGCCGGGAGACCCAGTACTTC	CATETGGRETQYF
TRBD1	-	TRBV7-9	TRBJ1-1	TGTGCCAGCAGCCTACAGGGGGAGAACACTGAAGCTTTCTTT	CASSLQGENTEAFF
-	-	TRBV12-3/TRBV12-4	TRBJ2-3	TGTGCCAGCAGTTACGGGCTGTGGGGGATAGGGCAGTATTTT	CASSYGLWGIGQYF
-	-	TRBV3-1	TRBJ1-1	TGTGCCAGCAGCCAAGATGGTGGGGCTTGGGTGGGGAAGAACACTGAAGCTTTCTTT	CASSQDGGAWVGKNTEAFF
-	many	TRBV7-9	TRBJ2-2	TGTGCCAGCAGCTCTCGTGGCGGGGGCCGGGCCGGGGAGCTGTTTTTT	CASSSRGGGRAGELFF
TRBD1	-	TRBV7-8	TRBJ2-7	TGTGCCAGCAGTTGGGACAGGGGGAATCAGGCCTACGAGCAGTACTTC	CASSWDRGNQAYEQYF
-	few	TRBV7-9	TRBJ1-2	TGTGCCAGCAGCTTAGTCGAGGGGATTGGCTACACCTTC	CASSLVEGIGYTF
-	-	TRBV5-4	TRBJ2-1	TGTGCCAGCAGCTCCCCGGACCATTCCTACAATGAGCAGTTCTTC	CASSSPDHSYNEQFF
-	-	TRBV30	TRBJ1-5	TGTGCCTTCCGGGACGGCCATCAGCCCCAGCATTTT	CAFRDGHQPQHF
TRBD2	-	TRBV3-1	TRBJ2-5	TGTGCCAGCAGCCATTCGACGGTTTCCCGGACTAGCGGGGGGCAAAATCAAGAGACCCAGTACTTC	CASSHSTVSRTSGGQNQETQYF
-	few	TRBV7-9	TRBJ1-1	TGTGCCGGGAACAGGTACACTGAAGCTTTCTTT	CAGNRYTEAFF
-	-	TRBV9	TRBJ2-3	TGTGCCAGCAGCGCCGGGGGAAATACGCAGTATTTT	CASSAGGNTQYF
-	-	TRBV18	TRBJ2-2	TGTGCCAGCTCACCACGGGCCGGGGAGCTGTTTTTT	CASSPRAGELFF
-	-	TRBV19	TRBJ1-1	TGTGCCAGTAGGCCAGGGCCGGTCACTGAAGCTTTCTTT	CASRPGPVTEAFF
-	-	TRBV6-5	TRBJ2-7	TGTGCCAGCAGTTACTCAGTCCGGGACCTCACCTACGAGCAGTACTTC	CASSYSVRDLTYEQYF
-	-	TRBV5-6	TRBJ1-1	TGTGCCAGCAGCTTCCAGGGACGGGGTTGGTCGGACACTGAAGCTTTCTTT	CASSFQGRGWSDTEAFF
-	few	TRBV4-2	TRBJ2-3	TGTGCCAGCAGCCAAGAGGGACGGGGAAGCACAGATACGCAGTATTTT	CASSQEGRGSTDTQYF